The 23 T cell receptor beta chains given below trace back to one sample, sequenced in a study of blood T cells in healthy people across ages. For the second PCR, which ran for roughly 6 to 12 cycles, a sample-barcoded 5' primer and a J-beta primer mix were used. Using its own MiXCR run on the 5' RACE reads, TCRdb lists one record per CDR3 protein. The profile shows 600,000 to 900,000 distinct CDR3 sequences, 20% to 30% of them singletons. The sample was also linked to a second study, of T cells of mothers and their children.

The sequenced sample was blood. Receptors originate from a boy aged 10-17 years in good health.

In this sample, this clonotype turned up a few times. The rearrangement joins TRBV3-1 to TRBJ1-5, with D possibly being TRBD1 (5 bases). The CDR3 consists of 15 residues. Germline V gene data show CDR1 as LGHDT and CDR2 as YNNKEL (reference sequence). The ends were cut back, 7 bases at V and 1 base at J, with 14 bases in the middle. The chain's CDR3 is CASTSGRVSNQPQHF. Written as DNA, the CDR3 is TGTGCCAGCACTTCCGGCAGGGTGAGCAATCAGCCCCAGCATTTT.

The chain has TRBV19 and TRBJ1-5; D is possibly TRBD1 (5 bases). The germline V gene encodes CDR1 LNHDA and CDR2 SQIVND (reference sequence). V was pared by 5 bases and J by 0 bases, with 11 bases between. The CDR3 covers 15 residues. The CDR3 protein is CASSWDGDSNQPQHF. As DNA, the CDR3 is TGTGCCAGTAGTTGGGACGGAGATAGCAATCAGCCCCAGCATTTT.

In the case of this clonotype: A read error may produce the germline difference seen at one junction end. V and J are TRBV20-1 and TRBJ1-3, with D maybe TRBD1 (5 bases). This CDR3 has 13 residues. Germline V gene lookup returns CDR1 DFQATT and CDR2 SNEGSKA (reference sequence). The CDR3 protein is CSARAGPGNTIYF. The CDR3 DNA reads as TGCAGTGCAAGAGCGGGGCCCGGAAACACCATATATTTT.

A few counts support this clonotype. The chain carries TRBV2 and TRBJ2-7; D is possibly TRBD2 (6 bases). With 7 bases removed from V and 4 bases from J, the gap between germline ends came to 20 bases. The CDR3 is made up of 15 amino acids. The V gene's germline CDR1 is SNHLY and CDR2 FYNNEI. The CDR3 DNA sequence: TGTGCCAGCACCCTAGGAGGGTGGGGCCAATACGAGCAGTACTTC. It encodes CASTLGGWGQYEQYF.

This chain connects TRBV11-3 to TRBJ2-6, with TRBD2 matching over 12 bases. The CDR3 length is 18 residues. Germline CDR1 is SGHNT and CDR2 is YENEEA. Trimming took 2 bases from V and 3 from J; bases not matched to a gene: 5. Here the CDR3 reads CASSLRSSGGVGANVLTF. CDR3 DNA sequence: TGTGCCAGCAGCTTAAGATCTAGCGGGGGGGTTGGGGCCAACGTCCTGACTTTC. Together with reference TRBV11-3 and TRBJ2-6, the CDR3 gives the full variable domain: EAGVVQSPRYKIIEKKQPVAFWCNPISGHNTLYWYLQNLGQGPELLIRYENEEAVDDSQLPKDRFSAERLKGVDSTLKIQPAELGDSAVYLCASSLRSSGGVGANVLTFGAGSRLTVL.

This clonotype was picked up a small number of times. V usage is TRBV20-1 and J usage is TRBJ1-6; D may be TRBD1 (6 bases). CDR3 length equals 14 residues. V was pared by 0 bases and J by 8 bases, with 11 bases between. From germline, CDR1 is DFQATT and CDR2 SNEGSKA (reference sequence). The CDR3 DNA reads TGCAGTGCTAGAGAGGGGGCAACCTATTCACCCCTCCACTTT. This encodes CSAREGATYSPLHF.

V gene TRBV5-5 combines with J gene TRBJ1-2; D is unclear. V lost 2 bases and J lost 3, with 11 bases in between. Germline-derived CDR1 and CDR2 are SGHKS and YYEKEE (reference sequence). This CDR3 has 14 amino acids. CDR3 sequence: CASSFGYGYYGYTF. DNA of the CDR3: TGTGCCAGCAGCTTCGGGTACGGATACTATGGCTACACCTTC. The entire variable domain, with the rest obtained from reference TRBV5-5 and TRBJ1-2, is as follows: DAGVTQSPTHLIKTRGQQVTLRCSPISGHKSVSWYQQVLGQGPQFIFQYYEKEERGRGNFPDRFSARQFPNYSSELNVNALLLGDSALYLCASSFGYGYYGYTFGSGTRLTVV.

A few counts support this clonotype. This sequence joins TRBV27 and TRBJ1-2; D gene ambiguous. Germline V gene data show CDR1 as MNHEY and CDR2 as SMNVEV (reference sequence). V lost 2 bases to trimming and J lost 2 bases, with 6 bases between them. This CDR3 has 13 residues. The CDR3 here is CASSLNRNYGYTF. In DNA form, the CDR3 reads TGTGCCAGCAGTTTAAACCGCAACTATGGCTACACCTTC.

The sample holds a few counts of this clonotype. The CDR3: CSARRAGRNTGELFF. The CDR3 DNA reads as TGCAGTGCTAGGAGGGCAGGGAGGAACACCGGGGAGCTGTTTTTT. This chain links TRBV20-1 with TRBJ2-2; D tentatively fits TRBD1 or TRBD2 (5 bases each). From germline, CDR1 is DFQATT and CDR2 SNEGSKA (reference sequence). V lost 3 bases to trimming and J lost 1 base, with 12 bases between them. This CDR3 spans 15 amino acids.

This clonotype has a count of ten or more. The rearrangement links TRBV20-1 to TRBJ2-5; perhaps TRBD1 as D (5 bases). CDR3 length: 12 residues. CDR1 is DFQATT and CDR2 is SNEGSKA in the germline V gene (reference sequence). V lost 3 bases and J lost 0, with 5 bases in between. As DNA, the CDR3 is TGCAGTGCTAGGACAGACCAAGAGACCCAGTACTTC. Amino acids: CSARTDQETQYF.

V usage is TRBV20-1 and J usage is TRBJ2-5; D might be TRBD1 or TRBD2, each matching 6 bases. V was shortened by 0 bases and J by 3 bases, with 20 bases between the two germline ends. The CDR3 totals 17 residues. Germline V gene sequence: CDR1 DFQATT, CDR2 SNEGSKA (reference sequence). CDR3 sequence reads: CSARDWGARGIKETQYF. The CDR3 region has the DNA TGCAGTGCTAGAGATTGGGGGGCACGGGGGATTAAAGAGACCCAGTACTTC.

A few counts support this clonotype. The V gene is TRBV20-1, the J gene TRBJ2-4; 9 bases align to TRBD1. This CDR3 region has 12 residues. The V gene's germline CDR1 is DFQATT and CDR2 SNEGSKA (reference sequence). V was pared by 5 bases and J by 4 bases, with 0 bases of the junction left unmatched. The CDR3 coding sequence is TGCAGTGCTGGGACAGGGAAAAACATTCAGTACTTC. Protein sequence: CSAGTGKNIQYF.

The J gene is TRBJ1-4, the V gene TRBV11-2; weak D call: TRBD1 (6 bases). V lost 5 bases and J lost 5, with 18 bases in between. CDR1 is SGHAT and CDR2 is FQNNGV in the germline V gene. The length of the CDR3 is 16 residues. CDR3 in amino acids: CASSQAIGQGNEKLFF. The CDR3 bases are TGTGCCAGCAGCCAAGCCATTGGGCAGGGGAATGAAAAACTGTTTTTT.

This clonotype was recorded a few times. The rearrangement links TRBV6-1 to TRBJ1-6, with 7 bases matching TRBD1. The germline gives CDR1 MNHNS, CDR2 SASEGT. The CDR3 consists of 17 residues. With 7 bases clipped from V and 0 bases from J, the junction kept 9 bases outside the gene matches. For the CDR3, the DNA is TGTGCCAGCACCGAGACAGGGCTAAGCTCCTATAATTCACCCCTCCACTTT. Protein sequence: CASTETGLSSYNSPLHF.

In DNA, the CDR3 is TGTGCCAGCTCCGAGGGGGTAGGCGAGCAGTACTTC. Its protein product is CASSEGVGEQYF. The J gene is TRBJ2-7, the V gene TRBV6-5; the D gene is possibly TRBD1 (6 bases). The CDR3 extends over 12 amino acids. In germline, CDR1 is MNHEY, CDR2 SVGAGI. The ends were cut back, 8 bases at V and 6 bases at J, with 14 bases in the middle.

The V call is TRBV6-5, the J call TRBJ2-5; D not certain. The CDR3 totals 14 residues. V dropped 6 bases and J dropped 4 bases, with 15 bases sitting between them. Germline-derived CDR1 and CDR2 are MNHEY and SVGAGI. The CDR3 region is CASSRSTLGETQYF. In DNA form, the CDR3 reads TGTGCCAGCAGCCGAAGTACGTTGGGAGAGACCCAGTACTTC.

A word on this clonotype: Compared with germline, one end of the junction differs, possibly owing to a read error. This sequence joins TRBV9 and TRBJ1-2, with 12 bases that match TRBD1. The CDR3 is 16 residues long. Germline-derived CDR1 and CDR2 are SGDLS and YYNGEE. The CDR3 nucleotides are TGTGCCAGTGGGTCGGGACAGGGGGCTTGGGCCTATGGTTACACCTTC. Translation gives CASGSGQGAWAYGYTF.

The count of this clonotype is one. V usage is TRBV7-2 and J usage is TRBJ2-1; 8 bases are a match to TRBD1. The CDR3 contains 14 residues. Germline CDR1 is SGHTA and CDR2 is FQGNSA. The V and J ends lost 2 bases and 6 bases, in that order; junction bases with no gene match: 3. The CDR3 protein is CASSLSRGLNEQFF. The CDR3 DNA follows: TGTGCCAGCAGCTTATCCAGGGGGCTCAATGAGCAGTTCTTC.

In its sample, this clonotype was seen many times. This chain uses TRBV10-3 with TRBJ2-5; D ambiguous. CDR1 is ENHRY and CDR2 is SYGVKD in the germline V gene. The CDR3 sequence is 12 residues long. V lost 0 bases and J lost 5, with 4 bases in between. The CDR3 DNA follows: TGTGCCATCAGTGAGTCGACGGAGACCCAGTACTTC. It is translated as CAISESTETQYF.

This clonotype was seen a handful of times. The chain combines TRBV5-1 with TRBJ1-2; 8 bases are shared with TRBD1. The CDR3 has 16 amino acids. V lost 5 bases and J lost 6; bases outside the gene matches: 15. CDR1 is SGHRS, CDR2 YFSETQ, per germline. The CDR3 here is CASRDGQGGMGDGYTF. CDR3 DNA: TGCGCCAGCAGAGATGGACAGGGAGGAATGGGCGATGGCTACACCTTC.

This clonotype was counted between two and nine times. J is TRBJ1-5 and V is TRBV4-1, with 7 nucleotides matching TRBD1. V was pared by 3 bases and J by 6 bases, with 8 bases of the junction left unmatched. The germline V gene encodes CDR1 MGHRA and CDR2 YSYEKL. CDR3 size: 15 residues. CDR3 bases: TGCGCCAGCAGCCAGCGACAGGGTATAGGTCAGCCCCAGCATTTT. Translation gives CASSQRQGIGQPQHF.

This clonotype was seen a handful of times. The CDR3 nucleotides are TGCGCCAGCAGCCCCGAGGGGGGGATCAATGAGCAGTTCTTC. This encodes CASSPEGGINEQFF. The rearrangement joins TRBV5-1 to TRBJ2-1, with D maybe TRBD2 (7 bases). This CDR3 spans 14 amino acids. The V gene lost 4 bases and the J gene lost 6 bases, with 14 bases spanning the gap. Per germline, CDR1 SGHRS and CDR2 YFSETQ.

This clonotype showed up just a few times. The chain couples TRBV9 to TRBJ2-5; 10 positions match TRBD2. V lost 0 bases, J lost 5 bases, and 7 bases stayed unmatched. The length of the CDR3 is 16 residues. CDR1 is SGDLS and CDR2 is YYNGEE in the germline V gene. CDR3 amino acids: CASSVAQRGGPETQYF. The CDR3 coding sequence is TGTGCCAGCAGCGTAGCTCAGCGGGGGGGCCCGGAGACCCAGTACTTC.